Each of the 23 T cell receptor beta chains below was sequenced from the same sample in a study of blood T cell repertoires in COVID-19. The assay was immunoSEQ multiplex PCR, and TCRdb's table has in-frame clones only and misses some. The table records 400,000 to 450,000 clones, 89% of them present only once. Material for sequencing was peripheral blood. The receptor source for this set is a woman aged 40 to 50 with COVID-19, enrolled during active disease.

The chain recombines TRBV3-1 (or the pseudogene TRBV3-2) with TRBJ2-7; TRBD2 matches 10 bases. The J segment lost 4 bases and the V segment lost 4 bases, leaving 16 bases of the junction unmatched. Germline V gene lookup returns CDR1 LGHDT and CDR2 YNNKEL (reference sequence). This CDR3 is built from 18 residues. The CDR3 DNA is TGTGCCAGCAGCCTCGGGACTAGCGTTCGTCAGTACGGGTACGAGCAGTACTTC. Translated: CASSLGTSVRQYGYEQYF.

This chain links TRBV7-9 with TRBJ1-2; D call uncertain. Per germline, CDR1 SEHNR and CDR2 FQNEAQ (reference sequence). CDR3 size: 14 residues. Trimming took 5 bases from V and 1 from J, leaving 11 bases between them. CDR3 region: CASSLQQSNYGYTF. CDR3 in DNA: TGTGCCAGCAGCCTACAACAGAGTAACTATGGCTACACCTTC.

As DNA, the CDR3 is TGTGCCAGCAGCTTTAGGCGGGGGGGCGTGGAGACCCAGTACTTC. Translating it yields CASSFRRGGVETQYF. The chain joins TRBV7-2 to TRBJ2-5; the match to TRBD2 covers 9 bases. Germline V gene lookup returns CDR1 SGHTA and CDR2 FQGNSA. The CDR3 runs 15 residues. With 3 bases clipped from V and 5 bases from J, the junction kept 7 bases outside the gene matches.

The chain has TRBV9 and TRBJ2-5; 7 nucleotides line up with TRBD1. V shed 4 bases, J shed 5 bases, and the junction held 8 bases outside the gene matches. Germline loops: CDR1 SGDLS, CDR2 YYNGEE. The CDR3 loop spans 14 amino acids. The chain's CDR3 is CASSLDRAYETQYF. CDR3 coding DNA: TGTGCCAGCAGCCTCGACAGGGCGTACGAGACCCAGTACTTC.

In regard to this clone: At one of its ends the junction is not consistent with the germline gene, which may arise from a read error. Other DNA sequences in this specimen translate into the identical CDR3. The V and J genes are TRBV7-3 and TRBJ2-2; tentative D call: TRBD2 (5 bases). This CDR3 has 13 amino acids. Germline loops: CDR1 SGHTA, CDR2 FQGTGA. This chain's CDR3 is CASSRDGDGELFF. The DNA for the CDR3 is TGCGCCAGCAGCCGAGACGGGGACGGGGAGCTGTTTTTT.

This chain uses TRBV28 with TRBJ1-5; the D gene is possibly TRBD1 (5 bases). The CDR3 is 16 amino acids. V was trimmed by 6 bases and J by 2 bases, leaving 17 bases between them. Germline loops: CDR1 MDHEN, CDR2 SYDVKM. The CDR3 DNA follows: TGTGCCAGCAGAGTTTGGGGGGGTATCGGCAATCAGCCCCAGCATTTT. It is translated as CASRVWGGIGNQPQHF.

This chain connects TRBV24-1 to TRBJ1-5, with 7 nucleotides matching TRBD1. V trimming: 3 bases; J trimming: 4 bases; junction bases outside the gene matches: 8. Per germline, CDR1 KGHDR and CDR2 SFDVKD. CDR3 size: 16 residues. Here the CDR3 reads CATSDPRTGLNQPQHF. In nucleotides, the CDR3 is TGTGCCACCAGTGATCCACGGACAGGTCTTAATCAGCCCCAGCATTTT.

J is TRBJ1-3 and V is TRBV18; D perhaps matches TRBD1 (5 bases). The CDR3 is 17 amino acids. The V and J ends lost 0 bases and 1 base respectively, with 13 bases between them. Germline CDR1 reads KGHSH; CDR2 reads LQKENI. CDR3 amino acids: CASSPPGQERSGNTIYF. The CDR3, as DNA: TGTGCCAGCTCACCACCGGGGCAGGAAAGGTCTGGAAACACCATATATTTT.

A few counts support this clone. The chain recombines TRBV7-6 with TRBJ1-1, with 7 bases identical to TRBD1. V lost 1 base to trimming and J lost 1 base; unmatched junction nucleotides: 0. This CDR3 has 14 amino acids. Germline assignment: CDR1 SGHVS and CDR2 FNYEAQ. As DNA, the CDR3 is TGTGCCAGCAGCTTAGACAGGGGGAACACTGAAGCTTTCTTT. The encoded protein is CASSLDRGNTEAFF.

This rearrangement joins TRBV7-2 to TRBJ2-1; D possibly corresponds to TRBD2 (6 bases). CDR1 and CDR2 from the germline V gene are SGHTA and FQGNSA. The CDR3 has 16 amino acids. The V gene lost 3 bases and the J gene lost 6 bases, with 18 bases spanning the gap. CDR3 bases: TGTGCCAGCAGCTTCGGGTTGGGGGAGGCGGGCAATGAGCAGTTCTTC. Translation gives CASSFGLGEAGNEQFF. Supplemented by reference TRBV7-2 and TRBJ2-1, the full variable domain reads GAGVSQSPSNKVTEKGKDVELRCDPISGHTALYWYRQSLGQGLEFLIYFQGNSAPDKSGLPSDRFSAERTGGSVSTLTIQRTQQEDSAVYLCASSFGLGEAGNEQFFGPGTRLTVL.

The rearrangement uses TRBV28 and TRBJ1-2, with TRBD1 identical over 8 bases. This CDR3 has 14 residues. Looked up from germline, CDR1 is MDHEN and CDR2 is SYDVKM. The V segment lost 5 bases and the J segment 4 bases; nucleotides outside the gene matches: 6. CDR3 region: CASSPGQGLYGYTF. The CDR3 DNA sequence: TGTGCCAGCAGTCCTGGACAGGGTCTCTATGGCTACACCTTC.

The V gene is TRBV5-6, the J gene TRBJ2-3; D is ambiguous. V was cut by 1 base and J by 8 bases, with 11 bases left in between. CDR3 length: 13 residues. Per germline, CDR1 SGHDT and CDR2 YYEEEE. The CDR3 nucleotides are TGTGCCAGCAGCTTGATCGAGGTTGGTACGCAGTATTTT. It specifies CASSLIEVGTQYF.

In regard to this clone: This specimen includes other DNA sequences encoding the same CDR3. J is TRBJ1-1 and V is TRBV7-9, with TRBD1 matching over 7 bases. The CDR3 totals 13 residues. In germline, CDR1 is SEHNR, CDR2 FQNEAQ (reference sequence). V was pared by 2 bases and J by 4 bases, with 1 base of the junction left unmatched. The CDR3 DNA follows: TGTGCCAGCAGCTTATCAGGGGGCACTGAAGCTTTCTTT. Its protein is CASSLSGGTEAFF.

CDR3 nucleotides: TGTGCCAGCAGCTCTAGCGGGGGGTGGGCCGGAACCGGGGAGCTGTTTTTT. This codes for CASSSSGGWAGTGELFF. The chain is built from TRBV9 and TRBJ2-2; 11 bases match TRBD2. V gave up 4 bases and J gave up 5 bases; unmatched junction bases: 10. Germline V gene data show CDR1 as SGDLS and CDR2 as YYNGEE. There are 17 residues in the CDR3.

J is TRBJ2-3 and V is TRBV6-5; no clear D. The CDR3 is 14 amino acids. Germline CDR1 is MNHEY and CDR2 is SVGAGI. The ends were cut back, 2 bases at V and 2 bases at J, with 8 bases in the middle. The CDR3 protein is CASSYVANTDTQYF. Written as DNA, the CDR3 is TGTGCCAGCAGTTACGTGGCAAACACAGATACGCAGTATTTT.

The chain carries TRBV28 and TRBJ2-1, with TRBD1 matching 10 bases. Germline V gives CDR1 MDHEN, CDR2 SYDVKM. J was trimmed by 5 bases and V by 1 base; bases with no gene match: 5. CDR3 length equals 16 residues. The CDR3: CASSLSGQGKNNEQFF. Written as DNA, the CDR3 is TGTGCCAGCAGTTTATCGGGACAGGGGAAAAACAATGAGCAGTTCTTC.

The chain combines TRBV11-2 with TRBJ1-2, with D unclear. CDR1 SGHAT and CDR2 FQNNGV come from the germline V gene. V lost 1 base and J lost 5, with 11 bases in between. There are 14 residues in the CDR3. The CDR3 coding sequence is TGTGCCAGCAGCTTAGGACTCCCACCTTATGGCTACACCTTC. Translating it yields CASSLGLPPYGYTF.

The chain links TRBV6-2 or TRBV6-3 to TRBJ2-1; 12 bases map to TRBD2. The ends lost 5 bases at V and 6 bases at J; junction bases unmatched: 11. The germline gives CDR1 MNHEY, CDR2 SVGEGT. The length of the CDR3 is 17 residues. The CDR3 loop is CASSPKRLAGEGNEQFF. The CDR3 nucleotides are TGTGCCAGCAGTCCCAAAAGACTAGCGGGAGAAGGCAATGAGCAGTTCTTC.

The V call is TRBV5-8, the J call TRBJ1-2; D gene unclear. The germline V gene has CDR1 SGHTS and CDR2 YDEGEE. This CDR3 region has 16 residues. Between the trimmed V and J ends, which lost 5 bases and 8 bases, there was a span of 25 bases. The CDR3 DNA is TGTGCCAGCAGGGCCATTGCGGGAATCCCAGAGTTGGGCTACACCTTC. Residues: CASRAIAGIPELGYTF. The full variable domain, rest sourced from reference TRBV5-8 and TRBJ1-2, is EAGVTQSPTHLIKTRGQQATLRCSPISGHTSVYWYQQALGLGLQFLLWYDEGEERNRGNFPPRFSGRQFPNYSSELNVNALELEDSALYLCASRAIAGIPELGYTFGSGTRLTVV.

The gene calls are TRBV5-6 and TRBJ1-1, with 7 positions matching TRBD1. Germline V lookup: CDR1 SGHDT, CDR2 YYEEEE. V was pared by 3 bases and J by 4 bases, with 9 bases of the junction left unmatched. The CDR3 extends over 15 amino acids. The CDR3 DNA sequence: TGTGCCAGCAGCTGGACCAACAGGGGAAGCACTGAAGCTTTCTTT. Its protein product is CASSWTNRGSTEAFF.

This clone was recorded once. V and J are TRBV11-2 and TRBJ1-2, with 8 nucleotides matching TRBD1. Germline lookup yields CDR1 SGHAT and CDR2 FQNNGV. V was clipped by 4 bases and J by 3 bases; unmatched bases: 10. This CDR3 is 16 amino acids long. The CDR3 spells CASSSRLQGVDYGYTF. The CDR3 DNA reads TGTGCCAGCAGCTCCAGGCTACAGGGGGTAGACTATGGCTACACCTTC.

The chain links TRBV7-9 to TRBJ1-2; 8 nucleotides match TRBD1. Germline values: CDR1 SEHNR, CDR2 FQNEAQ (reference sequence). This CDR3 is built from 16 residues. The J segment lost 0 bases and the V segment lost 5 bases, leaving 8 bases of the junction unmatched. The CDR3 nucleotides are TGTGCCAGCAGCCAAAGAGACAGGGGAGCTAACTATGGCTACACCTTC. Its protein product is CASSQRDRGANYGYTF.

CDR3 in amino acids: CASSSRTGGDEQFF. CDR3 sequence (DNA): TGTGCCAGCAGCTCCCGGACGGGGGGGGATGAGCAGTTCTTC. The chain has TRBV3-1 (or the pseudogene TRBV3-2) and TRBJ2-1; 8 bases are shared with TRBD2. The V and J ends lost 5 bases and 8 bases, in that order; junction bases with no gene match: 8. CDR1 and CDR2 from the germline V gene are LGHDT and YNNKEL (reference sequence). The CDR3 length is 14 residues.